This TCR beta chain is drawn from a study of T-cell reconstitution after alpha-beta-depleted transplantation in children. Findings of the study overall: Several hundred expanded graft clones reportedly gave rise to the alpha-beta T cells present about two months after transplant. Once a year had passed after transplant, T-cell counts and diversity came mostly from newly produced T cells. Surviving recipient cells, namely T cells and thymic progenitors, were the source of high day-60 TCRbeta diversity in some patients.

The TCRbeta library was prepared with unique molecular identifiers. Each CDR3 protein is one row after TCRdb ran MiXCR on the PCR reads. The table includes about 1,000,000 distinct CDR3 sequences, less than 30% detected once. A word on this clonotype: Its antigen remains unidentified.

The source was PBMCs, mostly from graft donor cells, collected 360 days after TCRalphabeta/CD19-depleted stem cell transplant. The clonotype comes from a boy younger than two who had a stem cell transplant for SCID, so the T cells may come from the graft donor.

The CDR3 DNA follows: TGTGCCAGCAGTACCGGCGGGGTAAGATTGAATGAGCAGTTCTTC. Its protein is CASSTGGVRLNEQFF. V is TRBV6-1 and J is TRBJ2-1; a weak D match, TRBD2 (6 bases). CDR1 is MNHNS, CDR2 SASEGT, per germline. The CDR3 spans 15 residues. V was shortened by 5 bases and J by 7 bases, with 18 bases between the two germline ends.